This TCR beta chain stems from a study of regulatory T cells in long-lasting Graves disease. As for the study in general: New Graves' disease cases had less than 3 months of antithyroid drugs. Study-wide points: Gene preferences differed: TRBV28, TRBJ1-2, TRBJ2-5 in persistent cases.

Per germline, CDR1 LNHDA and CDR2 SQIVND (reference sequence). This CDR3 spans 15 amino acids. The germline V and J ends were trimmed by 1 base and 5 bases, with 12 bases remaining between them. With respect to this clonotype: Its specificity is unknown.

Building of the TCR beta libraries involved iRepertoire HTBI primers and Arm-PCR of CDR3 regions. TCRdb analysed the multiplex PCR reads with MiXCR anew, one entry per CDR3 protein. This table has 380,000 or so distinct CDR3 sequences, 16% appearing once. The sample's time point: newly diagnosed GD, antithyroid drugs for less than 3 months. PBMC-extracted RNA yielded the TCR library. This sample was also put to use in a study of T cells in Graves' hyperthyroidism and ophthalmopathy. As that report states: Median prediction lead before ophthalmopathy onset was 6.5 to 7 months with the model.

This material consisted of peripheral blood mononuclear cells (PBMCs), taken at new diagnosis, from a patient treated with antithyroid drugs. This clonotype was sampled from a woman aged 18 to 35 with Graves disease. V and J are TRBV19 and TRBJ1-5; D is uncertain. CDR3 DNA: TGTGCCAGTAGTATAGTCCACGACCCCTATCAGCCCCAGCATTTT. Protein sequence: CASSIVHDPYQPQHF.